This is a list of T cell receptor beta chains from one sample in a study of cytomegalovirus exposure and HLA in healthy donors. Some clones are missing from TCRdb's copy, which holds only in-frame ones; the method was immunoSEQ multiplex PCR. The sample includes around 110,000 clones, 70% to 80% of them seen just once. The sequenced sample was PBMCs. These receptors all come from a woman under 30 in good health and CMV-seropositive. Both conserved end residues are part of each CDR3. Each record gives: clone size, V gene, J gene, D gene, CDR3 DNA, CDR3 protein. D genes are given only for firm matches. Expanded clones are given a class, and other clones once, few, many or no size at all.

clone size: NA; V gene: TRBV5-1; J gene: TRBJ1-1; D gene: NA; CDR3 DNA: TGCGCCAGCAGCTTGGAGACTTCAGGGCTCACTGAAGCTTTCTTT; CDR3 protein: CASSLETSGLTEAFF
clone size: once; V gene: TRBV19; J gene: TRBJ1-2; D gene: NA; CDR3 DNA: TGTGCCAGCCGACAGCTTCTTAGAGTCTATGGCTACACCTTC; CDR3 protein: CASRQLLRVYGYTF
clone size: NA; V gene: TRBV6-6; J gene: TRBJ1-4; D gene: NA; CDR3 DNA: TGTGCCGTCGGCGGGGGTATTGAAAAACTGTTTTTT; CDR3 protein: CAVGGGIEKLFF
clone size: NA; V gene: TRBV5-1; J gene: TRBJ2-5; D gene: TRBD2; CDR3 DNA: TGCGCCAGCAGTCAAGGACTAGCGGGAGCACCGATGGTGGGAGAGACCCAGTACTTC; CDR3 protein: CASSQGLAGAPMVGETQYF
clone size: NA; V gene: TRBV30; J gene: TRBJ1-2; D gene: TRBD1; CDR3 DNA: TGTGCCTGGAGTAAACCGGACAGGGACGGCTATGGCTACACCTTC; CDR3 protein: CAWSKPDRDGYGYTF
clone size: NA; V gene: TRBV19; J gene: TRBJ1-5; D gene: NA; CDR3 DNA: TGTGCCAGTAGTATAGGACAGTCCAATCAGCCCCAGCATTTT; CDR3 protein: CASSIGQSNQPQHF
clone size: NA; V gene: TRBV10-1; J gene: TRBJ2-1; D gene: TRBD2; CDR3 DNA: TGCGCCAGCAGTGACCTAGCGGGAACTTACAATGAGCAGTTCTTC; CDR3 protein: CASSDLAGTYNEQFF
clone size: NA; V gene: TRBV4-1; J gene: TRBJ1-2; D gene: TRBD1; CDR3 DNA: TGCGCCAGCAGCCAAGATGGTGGGACAGGGAATATCAATGGCTACACCTTC; CDR3 protein: CASSQDGGTGNINGYTF
clone size: NA; V gene: TRBV6-5; J gene: TRBJ1-1; D gene: NA; CDR3 DNA: TGTGCCAGCAGTTACTCGAGGGCAGGATTGACTGAAGCTTTCTTT; CDR3 protein: CASSYSRAGLTEAFF
clone size: NA; V gene: TRBV7-9; J gene: TRBJ1-2; D gene: NA; CDR3 DNA: TGTTCCAGCAGCTCAGGAGGCTACACCTTC; CDR3 protein: CSSSSGGYTF
clone size: NA; V gene: TRBV6-5; J gene: TRBJ2-1; D gene: NA; CDR3 DNA: TGTGCCAGCAGTTACTCGAAGCGATCCTACAATGAGCAGTTCTTC; CDR3 protein: CASSYSKRSYNEQFF
clone size: NA; V gene: TRBV7-2; J gene: TRBJ2-1; D gene: TRBD2; CDR3 DNA: TGTGCCAGCAGCCTGAGCGGGAGAAGGGTCAATGAGCAGTTCTTC; CDR3 protein: CASSLSGRRVNEQFF
clone size: NA; V gene: TRBV5-4; J gene: TRBJ2-7; D gene: NA; CDR3 DNA: TGTGCCAGCAGCTTATGGGGGAGGACCTACGAGCAGTACTTC; CDR3 protein: CASSLWGRTYEQYF
clone size: NA; V gene: TRBV18; J gene: TRBJ2-6; D gene: NA; CDR3 DNA: TGTGCCAGCTCACCCCAGGGTTCTGGGGCCAACGTCCTGACTTTC; CDR3 protein: CASSPQGSGANVLTF
clone size: NA; V gene: TRBV4-1; J gene: TRBJ1-1; D gene: TRBD1; CDR3 DNA: TGCGCCAGCAGCCAAGGGTACAGGGGGCAGAATGAAGCTTTCTTT; CDR3 protein: CASSQGYRGQNEAFF
clone size: NA; V gene: TRBV18; J gene: TRBJ2-3; D gene: NA; CDR3 DNA: TGTGCCAGCTCACCGGCTAGCACAGATACGCAGTATTTT; CDR3 protein: CASSPASTDTQYF
clone size: NA; V gene: TRBV5-1; J gene: TRBJ2-7; D gene: NA; CDR3 DNA: TGCGCCAGCAGTTACGGACCGCGAGGAGGCGAGCAGTACTTC; CDR3 protein: CASSYGPRGGEQYF
clone size: few; V gene: TRBV19; J gene: TRBJ2-1; D gene: TRBD2; CDR3 DNA: TGTGCCAGTAGTGGGGGACTAGCGGGCGACAATGAGCAGTTCTTC; CDR3 protein: CASSGGLAGDNEQFF
clone size: NA; V gene: TRBV9; J gene: TRBJ2-5; D gene: NA; CDR3 DNA: TGTGCCAGCAGCGTAGCAGGGGGGGAGACCCAGTACTTC; CDR3 protein: CASSVAGGETQYF
clone size: NA; V gene: TRBV5-1; J gene: TRBJ1-2; D gene: NA; CDR3 DNA: TGCGCCAGCAGCTTGGACCCGCAGGGCGAGCGCGGCTACACCTTC; CDR3 protein: CASSLDPQGERGYTF
clone size: NA; V gene: TRBV18; J gene: TRBJ2-4; D gene: NA; CDR3 DNA: TGTGCCAGCTCACCCTTTGGGGGGGACAGGAACATTCAGTACTTC; CDR3 protein: CASSPFGGDRNIQYF
clone size: NA; V gene: TRBV6-1; J gene: TRBJ2-1; D gene: NA; CDR3 DNA: TGTGCCAGCAGTGATGCGAGCCGTCGGCAGTTCTTC; CDR3 protein: CASSDASRRQFF
clone size: NA; V gene: TRBV7-3; J gene: TRBJ2-3; D gene: NA; CDR3 DNA: TGTGCCAGCAGCTTCAGCGGCGAATCCACAGATACGCAGTATTTT; CDR3 protein: CASSFSGESTDTQYF
clone size: NA; V gene: TRBV25-1; J gene: TRBJ2-5; D gene: TRBD2; CDR3 DNA: TGTGCCAGCAGTGAAGCGGGTCGGGAGGGGACCCAGTACTTC; CDR3 protein: CASSEAGREGTQYF
clone size: NA; V gene: TRBV19; J gene: TRBJ1-1; D gene: NA; CDR3 DNA: TGTGCCAGTAGCAAAGAGGGGAGGGAAGCTTTCTTT; CDR3 protein: CASSKEGREAFF
clone size: NA; V gene: TRBV6-5; J gene: TRBJ1-3; D gene: TRBD1; CDR3 DNA: TGTGCCAGCAGTACCGGGACAGAACCTGGAAACACCATATATTTT; CDR3 protein: CASSTGTEPGNTIYF
clone size: NA; V gene: TRBV27; J gene: TRBJ1-2; D gene: NA; CDR3 DNA: TGTGCCAGCAGTCGGACCCAGGGGACGGGCTACACCTTC; CDR3 protein: CASSRTQGTGYTF
clone size: NA; V gene: TRBV6-1; J gene: TRBJ1-2; D gene: NA; CDR3 DNA: TGTGCCAGCAGGGCGGCATCGAACTATGGCTACACCTTC; CDR3 protein: CASRAASNYGYTF
clone size: NA; V gene: TRBV5-4; J gene: TRBJ2-1; D gene: TRBD2; CDR3 DNA: TGTGCCAGCAGCGACCTACGACTAGCGGGAGACACCAATGAGCAGTTCTTC; CDR3 protein: CASSDLRLAGDTNEQFF
clone size: NA; V gene: TRBV6-5; J gene: TRBJ2-1; D gene: TRBD1; CDR3 DNA: TGTGCCAGCAGCCGCACAGGGGTGGGGTACAATGAGCAGTTCTTC; CDR3 protein: CASSRTGVGYNEQFF
clone size: few; V gene: TRBV27; J gene: TRBJ1-2; D gene: NA; CDR3 DNA: TGTGCCAGCAGTTTTAAGCGGGGAAGTAACTATGGCTACACCTTC; CDR3 protein: CASSFKRGSNYGYTF
clone size: NA; V gene: TRBV19; J gene: TRBJ2-5; D gene: NA; CDR3 DNA: TGTGCCAGCAAACAAGAGACCCAGTACTTC; CDR3 protein: CASKQETQYF
clone size: NA; V gene: TRBV9; J gene: TRBJ2-5; D gene: NA; CDR3 DNA: TGTGCCAGCAGCGTAGCTACCATGGCAGGAGAGACCCAGTACTTC; CDR3 protein: CASSVATMAGETQYF
clone size: few; V gene: TRBV5-6; J gene: TRBJ1-1; D gene: NA; CDR3 DNA: TGTGCCAGCAGTCGTACAACGAACACTGAAGCTTTCTTT; CDR3 protein: CASSRTTNTEAFF
clone size: NA; V gene: TRBV29-1; J gene: TRBJ2-7; D gene: TRBD2; CDR3 DNA: TGCAGCGTTGAGAGCGGGAGCCACGAGCAGTACTTC; CDR3 protein: CSVESGSHEQYF